The 23 T cell receptor beta chains given below trace back to one sample, sequenced in a study of early T cells in non-severe SARS-CoV-2 infection. A single record per CDR3 protein comes from TCRdb applying MiXCR to the 5' RACE reads. The table shows about 52,000 distinct CDR3 sequences, with 8% to 13% occurring only once. Sequencing was carried out using whole blood. These receptors came from an adult who was a healthcare worker with PCR-confirmed SARS-CoV-2 infection or an uninfected control (not recorded which).

This clonotype occurred a few times. This chain connects TRBV29-1 to TRBJ1-5; D not resolved. CDR3 size: 21 residues. The germline V gene has CDR1 SQVTM and CDR2 ANQGSEA. V lost 4 bases and J 4 bases, leaving 35 bases between the germline ends. This CDR3 reads CSVVRQARLNGYPNSNQPQHF. CDR3 DNA sequence: TGCAGCGTTGTAAGGCAGGCGAGGCTTAACGGGTACCCGAATTCGAATCAGCCCCAGCATTTT.

This clonotype was seen many times. The chain is built from TRBV6-5 and TRBJ2-6; tentatively, D is TRBD2 (7 bases). V was clipped by 2 bases and J by 4 bases, with 15 bases between them. CDR1 and CDR2 from the germline V gene are MNHEY and SVGAGI. The CDR3 totals 17 residues. DNA for the CDR3: TGTGCCAGCAGTTACATCCGGGGGGCGCAAGGGGCCAACGTCCTGACTTTC. As protein: CASSYIRGAQGANVLTF.

The chain carries TRBV12-3 or TRBV12-4 and TRBJ2-4; D is perhaps TRBD2 (6 bases). Between the trimmed V and J ends, which lost 6 bases and 12 bases, there was a span of 15 bases. This CDR3 region has 12 residues. The CDR3 DNA reads as TGTGCCAGCAGCCTTACTTGGAGGGGTCAGTACTTC. Residues: CASSLTWRGQYF.

The chain employs TRBV19 and TRBJ2-7; the D call may be TRBD1 or TRBD2 (5 bases each). Germline V gene sequence: CDR1 LNHDA, CDR2 SQIVND (reference sequence). This CDR3 region has 13 residues. Trimming stripped 6 bases from V and 5 bases from J, with 14 bases between. CDR3 coding DNA: TGTGCCAGTAGCGCAGGGAGCCCGGACGAGCAGTACTTC. Translated, it gives CASSAGSPDEQYF.

V and J are TRBV7-2 and TRBJ2-7; TRBD1 agrees at 7 bases. The germline V gene encodes CDR1 SGHTA and CDR2 FQGNSA. The V and J ends lost 5 bases and 2 bases, in that order; junction bases with no gene match: 9. The CDR3 has 15 amino acids. Here the CDR3 reads CASSLRTGMTYEQYF. The CDR3 DNA sequence: TGTGCCAGCAGCCTGAGGACAGGAATGACCTACGAGCAGTACTTC. Full variable domain (outside the CDR3, taken from reference TRBV7-2 and TRBJ2-7): GAGVSQSPSNKVTEKGKDVELRCDPISGHTALYWYRQSLGQGLEFLIYFQGNSAPDKSGLPSDRFSAERTGGSVSTLTIQRTQQEDSAVYLCASSLRTGMTYEQYFGPGTRLTVT.

Of note for this clonotype: A read error may be the cause here, since a much bigger clone is one base away. This chain links TRBV7-2 with TRBJ1-2, with D possibly TRBD1 on 5 matching bases. This CDR3 region has 15 residues. With 5 bases removed from V and 4 bases from J, the gap between germline ends came to 17 bases. Looked up from germline, CDR1 is SGHTA and CDR2 is FQGNSA. CDR3 in DNA: TGTGCCAGCAGCCGGGACTGCAACCCTTTCTATGGCTACACCTTC. Protein: CASSRDCNPFYGYTF.

In this sample, this clonotype turned up many times. The V and J genes are TRBV5-1 and TRBJ2-3; 7 nucleotides align to TRBD2. V lost 0 bases, J lost 6 bases, and 22 bases stayed unmatched. CDR1 is SGHRS and CDR2 is YFSETQ in the germline V gene. CDR3 length: 20 amino acids. CDR3 DNA sequence: TGCGCCAGCAGCTTGGCCGGGAACAGACCGACTAGCCGGGGGATCGATACGCAGTATTTT. Translation: CASSLAGNRPTSRGIDTQYF.

Points on this clonotype: At one of its ends the junction is not consistent with the germline gene, which may arise from a read error. The CDR3 is CASRGTGNSYQQYF. CDR3 in DNA: TGTGCCAGCAGAGGGACTGGGAACTCCTACCAGCAGTACTTC. The V and J genes are TRBV12-3 or TRBV12-4 and TRBJ2-7, with D tentatively TRBD2 (6 bases). This CDR3 region has 14 residues.

The chain uses TRBV13 and TRBJ2-5, with 10 bases lining up with TRBD2. CDR1 PRHDT and CDR2 FYEKMQ come from the germline V gene (reference sequence). The CDR3 loop spans 14 amino acids. V shed 5 bases, J shed 6 bases, and the junction held 6 bases outside the gene matches. CDR3 DNA: TGTGCCAGCAGCCAAGGACTAGCGGTCCAGACCCAGTACTTC. Its protein is CASSQGLAVQTQYF.

Only a few counts were recorded for this clonotype. Relative to the germline gene, one junction end is altered; a read error may explain this. The chain carries TRBV4-2 and TRBJ1-2; TRBD1 matches at 8 bases. CDR3 length: 12 residues. Germline V gene data show CDR1 as LGHNA and CDR2 as YNFKEQ. The CDR3 sequence: CASSFDRGRSEF. The CDR3 nucleotides read TGTGCCAGCAGCTTCGACAGGGGCCGAAGCGAGTTC.

There are a few counts of this clonotype. The J gene is TRBJ2-1, the V gene TRBV12-3 or TRBV12-4, with 11 nucleotides matching TRBD2. J was trimmed by 8 bases and V by 6 bases; bases with no gene match: 6. The CDR3 consists of 14 residues. This CDR3 reads CASRTLAGEDEQFF. The CDR3, as DNA: TGTGCCAGCAGGACACTAGCGGGAGAGGATGAGCAGTTCTTC.

The gene calls are TRBV6-2 or TRBV6-3 and TRBJ2-2; D is unclear. The CDR3 has 15 amino acids. V lost 2 bases to trimming and J lost 4 bases, with 11 bases between them. Germline V gene lookup returns CDR1 MNHEY and CDR2 SVGEGT. CDR3 coding DNA: TGTGCCAGCAGTTACAGTAAGGGCCTCACCGGGGAGCTGTTTTTT. Its protein product is CASSYSKGLTGELFF.

V usage is TRBV10-3 and J usage is TRBJ2-1; TRBD1 matches at 11 bases. Germline V gene sequence: CDR1 ENHRY, CDR2 SYGVKD. The CDR3 is 15 amino acids. V lost 6 bases and J lost 5; bases outside the gene matches: 6. The CDR3 is CAIRGDRGNDNEQFF. The CDR3 DNA is TGTGCCATCAGGGGGGACAGGGGGAATGACAATGAGCAGTTCTTC.

At least ten counts were recorded for this clonotype. The J gene is TRBJ2-1, the V gene TRBV19, with 8 bases identical to TRBD2. The V gene's germline CDR1 is LNHDA and CDR2 SQIVND (reference sequence). The CDR3 spans 19 residues. V dropped 5 bases and J dropped 4; count of bases not matched to a gene: 19. DNA for the CDR3: TGTGCCAGTAGTGACTGGACTAGCTCCAGCGGCGCCGGTTACAATGAGCAGTTCTTC. Protein product: CASSDWTSSSGAGYNEQFF. The full variable domain, its missing parts supplied by reference TRBV19 and TRBJ2-1, is DGGITQSPKYLFRKEGQNVTLSCEQNLNHDAMYWYRQDPGQGLRLIYYSQIVNDFQKGDIAEGYSVSREKKESFPLTVTSAQKNPTAFYLCASSDWTSSSGAGYNEQFFGPGTRLTVL.

The table lists this clonotype with many counts. J is TRBJ2-3 and V is TRBV15; the D is unclear. V was trimmed by 5 bases and J by 2 bases, leaving 11 bases between them. Germline V lookup: CDR1 LNHNV, CDR2 YYDKDF (reference sequence). The CDR3 sequence is 14 residues long. For the CDR3, the DNA is TGTGCCACCAGCGCACGCACCTTCACAGATACGCAGTATTTT. Translating gives CATSARTFTDTQYF. Together with reference TRBV15 and TRBJ2-3, the CDR3 gives the full variable domain: DAMVIQNPRYQVTQFGKPVTLSCSQTLNHNVMYWYQQKSSQAPKLLFHYYDKDFNNEADTPDNFQSRRPNTSFCFLDIRSPGLGDTAMYLCATSARTFTDTQYFGPGTRLTVL.

Many counts were recorded for this clonotype. The chain has TRBV3-1 and TRBJ2-7; D ambiguous. CDR3 length: 13 residues. Germline V gene data show CDR1 as LGHDT and CDR2 as YNNKEL (reference sequence). Trimming left V 4 bases short and J 0 bases short, with 7 bases between. In DNA form, the CDR3 reads TGTGCCAGCAGCCTGGGCCGCTCCTACGAGCAGTACTTC. Translated: CASSLGRSYEQYF.

The CDR3 region has the DNA TGTGCCAGCAGACTTCAAGACACCGGGGAGCTGTTTTTT. It is translated as CASRLQDTGELFF. This chain uses TRBV14 with TRBJ2-2; no clear D. CDR1 and CDR2 (germline): SGHDN, FVKESK. V was shortened by 6 bases and J by 3 bases, with 8 bases between the two germline ends. The CDR3 sequence is 13 residues long.

This clonotype was recorded many times. The chain recombines TRBV29-1 with TRBJ1-1; D remains unclear. Germline assignment: CDR1 SQVTM and CDR2 ANQGSEA. The CDR3 has 11 amino acids. V was pared by 0 bases and J by 11 bases, with 10 bases between. The CDR3 sequence is CSVEDPWRAFF. The CDR3, as DNA: TGCAGCGTTGAAGACCCCTGGAGGGCTTTCTTT.

The chain is built from TRBV27 and TRBJ1-6; no clear D gene. The CDR3 extends over 17 amino acids. Trimming removed 4 bases from V and 0 bases from J, with 13 bases in between. Germline CDR1 is MNHEY and CDR2 is SMNVEV (reference sequence). DNA of the CDR3: TGTGCCAGCAGTTCCCCGGGCCAGAGCTCCTATAATTCACCCCTCCACTTT. It codes for CASSSPGQSSYNSPLHF.

The chain combines TRBV20-1 with TRBJ2-3, with D tentatively TRBD2 (5 bases). Germline V gene sequence: CDR1 DFQATT, CDR2 SNEGSKA (reference sequence). CDR3 length: 13 amino acids. With 6 bases removed from V and 1 base from J, the gap between germline ends came to 11 bases. CDR3 nucleotide sequence: TGCAGTGCCTTACGGGAAGGCACAGATACGCAGTATTTT. As protein: CSALREGTDTQYF.

This clonotype was counted at least ten times. The J gene is TRBJ2-1, the V gene TRBV20-1; a weak D match, TRBD2 (7 bases). CDR3 length equals 15 residues. Trimming left V 3 bases short and J 5 bases short, with 17 bases between. CDR1 DFQATT and CDR2 SNEGSKA come from the germline V gene (reference sequence). The CDR3 DNA follows: TGCAGTGCTAGTGAGGGGGAGGGCCCCCACAATGAGCAGTTCTTC. It codes for CSASEGEGPHNEQFF.

This clonotype has more than one count but fewer than ten. The DNA of the CDR3 is TGTGCCAGCAGCTTGGGAGGGTTTAAGACCCAGTACTTC. As protein: CASSLGGFKTQYF. The chain uses TRBV5-4 and TRBJ2-5; the D gene is possibly TRBD2 (5 bases). V lost 0 bases and J lost 6, with 9 bases in between. This CDR3 has 13 amino acids. Germline values: CDR1 SGHNT, CDR2 YYREEE (reference sequence).

V is TRBV6-1 and J is TRBJ1-6, with a weak D call TRBD1 (6 bases). This CDR3 region has 17 residues. Germline CDR1 and CDR2: MNHNS and SASEGT. The V and J ends lost 0 bases and 3 bases respectively, with 12 bases between them. The CDR3 DNA is TGTGCCAGCAGTGAAGCAAGGGGGTCCCTCTATAATTCACCCCTCCACTTT. As protein: CASSEARGSLYNSPLHF.